This entry lists 5 T cell receptor beta chains sequenced from one sample in a study of T cell responses to AZD1222 COVID-19 vaccine. Data came from immunoSEQ multiplex PCR; TCRdb stores just in-frame clones and leaves some out. The table lists approximately 130,000 clones, nearly 90% of them singletons. Sample: peripheral blood, taken 28 days after the second AZD1222 dose. The source of these receptors is an adult who received the AZD1222 COVID-19 vaccine.

V is TRBV5-1 and J is TRBJ2-3; TRBD2 agrees at 8 bases. CDR3 size: 17 residues. In germline, CDR1 is SGHRS, CDR2 YFSETQ. The V and J ends lost 0 bases and 2 bases, in that order; junction bases with no gene match: 8. The CDR3 DNA is TGCGCCAGCAGCTTGGGGACTAGCCATGGGTACACAGATACGCAGTATTTT. The encoded protein is CASSLGTSHGYTDTQYF.

This clone was seen a single time. The chain recombines TRBV7-3 with TRBJ2-2; D gene unclear. V was shortened by 4 bases and J by 5 bases, with 8 bases between the two germline ends. Germline values: CDR1 SGHTA, CDR2 FQGTGA. This CDR3 region has 13 residues. Here the CDR3 DNA reads TGTGCCAGCAGCTCCCCCCAGACCGGGGAGCTGTTTTTT. The encoded protein is CASSSPQTGELFF.

The chain recombines TRBV11-2 with TRBJ2-7; 7 nucleotides match TRBD2. The CDR3 is 15 residues long. Losses at the gene ends were 5 bases for V and 3 bases for J; bases not matched to a gene: 10. Germline CDR1 and CDR2: SGHAT and FQNNGV. DNA for the CDR3: TGTGCCAGCAGCCTTCTCCCGGGACTAAACTACGAGCAGTACTTC. Its translation: CASSLLPGLNYEQYF.

This chain's CDR3 is CASSYSAGENYGYTF. In DNA form, the CDR3 reads TGTGCCAGCAGTTACTCGGCAGGGGAGAACTATGGCTACACCTTC. The chain has TRBV6-5 and TRBJ1-2; D is perhaps TRBD1 (6 bases). Looked up from germline, CDR1 is MNHEY and CDR2 is SVGAGI. V shed 0 bases and J shed 2 bases, with 10 bases lying between them. This CDR3 comprises 15 residues.

This chain uses TRBV18 with TRBJ1-6, with 10 bases identical to TRBD1. The CDR3 length is 16 residues. Germline CDR1 KGHSH, CDR2 LQKENI. The V segment lost 4 bases and the J segment 7 bases; nucleotides outside the gene matches: 7. The CDR3 DNA is TGTGCCAGCTCACAACAACCGGGACAGGGGAATTCACCCCTCCACTTT. Protein: CASSQQPGQGNSPLHF.